The next 28 T cell receptor beta chains were all read from a single sample in a study of T-cell memory formation after mild COVID-19 (dated by TCRdb to 2020 to 2022). The library was built by means of 5' RACE. TCRdb shows the sequencer as Illumina NovaSeq 6000. TCRdb trimmed the raw reads at Q25, called clones with MiXCR and kept productive beta chains. All rows with the same CDR3 protein become a single entry with the most common DNA and genes. The sample table holds fewer than 200,000 distinct CDR3 sequences, of which around 21% were seen once. The ten largest make up under 25% of the sample. The source material was PBMCs or a T cell subset sorted from them (not recorded which). These receptor sequences come from an adult woman who had mild COVID-19 (a few samples of this study predate the infection). The sample titles of this study are shuffled in the database, so cell type and time point are left out; the donor was told from shared clones.

This clonotype was recorded a few times. This chain connects TRBV5-1 to TRBJ2-1; 8 nucleotides line up with TRBD1. The CDR3 is made up of 16 amino acids. Germline CDR1 is SGHRS and CDR2 is YFSETQ. The trim removed 4 bases at V and 8 bases at J, leaving 14 bases unmatched. CDR3 protein: CASSPGQGAPLDEQFF. DNA for the CDR3: TGCGCCAGCAGCCCTGGACAGGGAGCCCCTCTAGATGAGCAGTTCTTC.

The V and J genes are TRBV4-1 and TRBJ2-3; 11 bases match TRBD2. Germline V CDR1 and CDR2: MGHRA, YSYEKL. Germline trimming cut 4 bases from V and 5 bases from J; bases unmatched to any gene: 5. CDR3 length: 15 amino acids. CDR3 nucleotide sequence: TGCGCCAGCAGCCTTACTAGCGGGGGTGGAGATACGCAGTATTTT. Encoded protein: CASSLTSGGGDTQYF.

This clonotype was detected a few times. This chain uses TRBV4-2 with TRBJ2-1, with D possibly being TRBD2 (5 bases). The CDR3 spans 13 residues. The V gene lost 4 bases and the J gene lost 7 bases, with 11 bases spanning the gap. Germline V gives CDR1 LGHNA, CDR2 YNFKEQ. The CDR3 DNA is TGTGCCAGCAGCCCGGGATTACAAAATGAGCAGTTCTTC. Its protein is CASSPGLQNEQFF.

The V gene is TRBV6-5, the J gene TRBJ1-5; D is unresolved. The CDR3 covers 14 residues. CDR1 MNHEY and CDR2 SVGAGI come from the germline V gene. Trimming took off 5 bases at V and 3 bases at J, with 11 bases between the two ends. The CDR3 DNA sequence: TGTGCCAGCAGTACCTCGGACCTCAATCAGCCCCAGCATTTT. It is translated as CASSTSDLNQPQHF.

This clonotype was seen more than once but under ten times. The chain carries TRBV4-1 and TRBJ1-1, with 7 bases fitting TRBD1. This CDR3 is built from 14 residues. CDR1 and CDR2 (germline): MGHRA, YSYEKL. V shed 2 bases and J 11 bases; nucleotides not matched to a gene: 11. The CDR3 is CASSQSAGGIGAFF. As DNA, the CDR3 is TGCGCCAGCAGCCAAAGTGCAGGGGGAATCGGGGCTTTCTTT.

This chain connects TRBV5-1 to TRBJ1-1; D might be TRBD1 (6 bases). In germline, CDR1 is SGHRS, CDR2 YFSETQ. V was shortened by 6 bases and J by 4 bases, with 13 bases between the two germline ends. The CDR3 totals 13 residues. In nucleotides, the CDR3 is TGCGCCAGCAAGGAGGGGGGGGCCACTGAAGCTTTCTTT. It codes for CASKEGGATEAFF. The entire variable domain, with the rest obtained from reference TRBV5-1 and TRBJ1-1, is as follows: KAGVTQTPRYLIKTRGQQVTLSCSPISGHRSVSWYQQTPGQGLQFLFEYFSETQRNKGNFPGRFSGRQFSNSRSEMNVSTLELGDSALYLCASKEGGATEAFFGQGTRLTVV.

This clonotype was seen at least ten times. The CDR3 sequence: CASSQDLAANYEQYF. CDR3 coding DNA: TGTGCCAGCAGCCAAGATCTGGCGGCAAATTACGAGCAGTACTTC. The chain uses TRBV4-2 and TRBJ2-7; D ambiguous. Trimming took off 0 bases at V and 4 bases at J, with 13 bases between the two ends. Germline CDR1 reads LGHNA; CDR2 reads YNFKEQ. The CDR3 is made up of 15 amino acids.

This chain uses TRBV7-9 with TRBJ1-1; D is unclear. The germline gives CDR1 SEHNR, CDR2 FQNEAQ (reference sequence). The ends were cut back, 5 bases at V and 3 bases at J, with 10 bases in the middle. The CDR3 sequence is 13 residues long. CDR3 residues: CASSRAGYTEAFF. The DNA of the CDR3 is TGTGCCAGCAGCCGGGCGGGGTACACTGAAGCTTTCTTT.

The rearrangement links TRBV2 to TRBJ1-6, with 7 bases aligning to TRBD1. The CDR3 runs 17 residues. The ends lost 0 bases at V and 8 bases at J; junction bases unmatched: 10. Germline V gives CDR1 SNHLY, CDR2 FYNNEI. CDR3 bases: TGTGCCAGCAGTGAAGCGCTTGACAGGGTCGGTTATTCACCCCTCCACTTT. Protein sequence: CASSEALDRVGYSPLHF.

This chain links TRBV4-1 with TRBJ2-2; 9 bases map to TRBD2. Germline CDR1 MGHRA, CDR2 YSYEKL. The V segment lost 0 bases and the J segment 7 bases; nucleotides outside the gene matches: 6. This CDR3 has 16 amino acids. The CDR3 protein is CASSQDGGGAGGELFF. DNA of the CDR3: TGCGCCAGCAGCCAAGATGGCGGGGGGGCCGGCGGGGAGCTGTTTTTT.

The chain recombines TRBV20-1 with TRBJ1-2, with D possibly TRBD1 on 5 matching bases. V lost 5 bases to trimming and J lost 3 bases, with 13 bases between them. CDR1 and CDR2 from the germline V gene are DFQATT and SNEGSKA (reference sequence). CDR3 length: 13 residues. The CDR3 loop is CSADPGTYYGYTF. The CDR3 bases are TGCAGTGCTGATCCCGGGACCTACTATGGCTACACCTTC.

The V and J genes are TRBV5-6 and TRBJ2-7; TRBD1 matches 10 bases. Germline CDR1 is SGHDT and CDR2 is YYEEEE. The CDR3 totals 14 residues. After removal of 4 bases from V and 2 bases from J, the junction contained 3 bases not matched to a gene. The chain's CDR3 is CASSRTGGAYEQYF. The CDR3 region has the DNA TGTGCCAGCAGCCGGACAGGGGGGGCCTACGAGCAGTACTTC. Supplemented by reference TRBV5-6 and TRBJ2-7, the full variable domain reads DAGVTQSPTHLIKTRGQQVTLRCSPKSGHDTVSWYQQALGQGPQFIFQYYEEEERQRGNFPDRFSGHQFPNYSSELNVNALLLGDSALYLCASSRTGGAYEQYFGPGTRLTVT.

This clonotype has only a few counts. The chain recombines TRBV7-3 with TRBJ2-1, with TRBD2 matching over 9 bases. The CDR3 is 14 residues long. With V trimmed by 8 bases and J by 6 bases, 8 bases remained unmatched. The germline V gene encodes CDR1 SGHTA and CDR2 FQGTGA. The CDR3 bases are TGTGCCAGCGCCTGGGCGGGAGGGCCCAATGAGCAGTTCTTC. It specifies CASAWAGGPNEQFF.

Ten or more counts support this clonotype. The rearrangement uses TRBV5-1 and TRBJ2-1; TRBD2 agrees at 10 bases. Germline CDR1 SGHRS, CDR2 YFSETQ. The CDR3 has 17 amino acids. V trimming: 0 bases; J trimming: 5 bases; junction bases outside the gene matches: 8. The CDR3 loop reads CASSLGLSGGVNNEQFF. For the CDR3, the DNA is TGCGCCAGCAGCTTGGGTTTAAGCGGGGGGGTTAACAATGAGCAGTTCTTC.

The rearrangement uses TRBV7-2 and TRBJ2-1, with D possibly being TRBD1 (5 bases). Looked up from germline, CDR1 is SGHTA and CDR2 is FQGNSA. Trimming removed 1 base from V and 7 bases from J, with 23 bases in between. This CDR3 is 18 amino acids long. This chain's CDR3 is CASSLVDLLGRLANEQFF. The CDR3 DNA reads TGTGCCAGCAGCTTAGTCGATCTTCTGGGGCGGCTTGCTAATGAGCAGTTCTTC.

This clonotype was detected only a few times. The rearrangement joins TRBV20-1 to TRBJ2-3; a possible D gene is TRBD1 (5 bases). Trimming took 0 bases from V and 3 from J, leaving 10 bases between them. The length of the CDR3 is 14 residues. CDR1 is DFQATT and CDR2 is SNEGSKA in the germline V gene (reference sequence). CDR3 protein: CSARDPQGTDTQYF. CDR3 in DNA: TGCAGTGCTAGAGATCCCCAGGGAACAGATACGCAGTATTTT.

In its sample, this clonotype was seen a few times. The V and J genes are TRBV7-2 and TRBJ2-1; no definite D call. This CDR3 spans 15 amino acids. V dropped 1 base and J dropped 8 bases, with 15 bases sitting between them. From germline, CDR1 is SGHTA and CDR2 FQGNSA. CDR3 DNA: TGTGCCAGCAGCTTAGGGTTCGGTTGGGCTTATGAGCAGTTCTTC. It codes for CASSLGFGWAYEQFF.

The V and J genes are TRBV7-9 and TRBJ2-7; 7 nucleotides match TRBD2. The CDR3 has 14 amino acids. Looked up from germline, CDR1 is SEHNR and CDR2 is FQNEAQ (reference sequence). V was clipped by 1 base and J by 6 bases; unmatched bases: 6. CDR3 residues: CASSLGGGVPEQYF. The CDR3 coding sequence is TGTGCCAGCAGCTTAGGGGGAGGGGTTCCCGAGCAGTACTTC.

This clonotype occurred a few times. The chain is built from TRBV24-1 and TRBJ2-3; TRBD1 is a possible D gene (6 bases). The germline gives CDR1 KGHDR, CDR2 SFDVKD. The CDR3 runs 16 residues. Deletions cut 4 bases from V and 3 bases from J, with 16 bases between. The CDR3 nucleotides are TGTGCCACCAGTGACCCCCTTACAGGGAATACAGATACGCAGTATTTT. This sequence encodes CATSDPLTGNTDTQYF.

This clonotype has just a few counts. The V and J genes are TRBV24-1 and TRBJ2-7; no clear D gene. This CDR3 region has 20 residues. The V end lost 0 bases, the J end lost 3 bases, and 26 bases lay between the germline ends. From germline, CDR1 is KGHDR and CDR2 SFDVKD. As DNA, the CDR3 is TGTGCCACCAGTGATTTGCCCCCTAGGGTGGTCAGGAAATATGACTACGAGCAGTACTTC. As protein: CATSDLPPRVVRKYDYEQYF.

The rearrangement links TRBV4-1 to TRBJ2-3; 8 bases match TRBD1. CDR1 and CDR2 (germline): MGHRA, YSYEKL. The length of the CDR3 is 15 residues. V lost 1 base to trimming and J lost 3 bases; unmatched junction nucleotides: 3. The CDR3 loop reads CASSQAGGRTDTQYF. The CDR3 DNA is TGCGCCAGCAGCCAAGCAGGGGGCAGGACAGATACGCAGTATTTT.

The gene calls are TRBV5-1 and TRBJ2-7; D is perhaps TRBD2 (5 bases). Germline values: CDR1 SGHRS, CDR2 YFSETQ. The CDR3 has 16 amino acids. Trimming cost V 1 base and J 0 bases, with 14 bases left between them. The CDR3 is CASSLSRGTASYEQYF. DNA for the CDR3: TGCGCCAGCAGCTTGTCCCGGGGAACAGCCTCCTACGAGCAGTACTTC.

This clonotype was detected a few times. The CDR3 reads CASSPRWQRSVADTQYF. In DNA, the CDR3 is TGTGCCAGCTCACCTCGTTGGCAGAGAAGCGTCGCAGATACGCAGTATTTT. V is TRBV18 and J is TRBJ2-3; D is undetermined. In germline, CDR1 is KGHSH, CDR2 LQKENI. V was cut by 3 bases and J by 4 bases, with 20 bases left in between. CDR3 length: 17 residues.

The chain combines TRBV24-1 with TRBJ2-2; tentative D call: TRBD1 (6 bases). The germline gives CDR1 KGHDR, CDR2 SFDVKD. The CDR3 is made up of 16 amino acids. Trimming took 0 bases from V and 3 from J, leaving 10 bases between them. In DNA form, the CDR3 reads TGTGCCACCAGTGATTTGTTACAGGGCGACACCGGGGAGCTGTTTTTT. Encoded protein: CATSDLLQGDTGELFF.

The chain uses TRBV20-1 and TRBJ1-1; 7 nucleotides align to TRBD1. The CDR3 contains 13 residues. J gave up 7 bases and V 6 bases, and 11 bases lay outside the gene matches. Germline CDR1 is DFQATT and CDR2 is SNEGSKA (reference sequence). CDR3 sequence (DNA): TGCAGTGCCCCACCGAGGGGGCAAAATGAAGCTTTCTTT. Translated, it gives CSAPPRGQNEAFF.

This clonotype was counted only a few times. The DNA of the CDR3 is TGTGCCAGCAGCTTGGTTCCAAGGAGGAGGAACACTGAAGCTTTCTTT. Protein: CASSLVPRRRNTEAFF. V is TRBV5-4 and J is TRBJ1-1; D uncertain. The CDR3 extends over 16 amino acids. V lost 0 bases and J 1 base, leaving 13 bases between the germline ends. CDR1 is SGHNT and CDR2 is YYREEE in the germline V gene (reference sequence).

The chain joins TRBV12-3 or TRBV12-4 to TRBJ2-3; TRBD2 agrees at 13 bases. The V segment lost 4 bases and the J segment 4 bases; nucleotides outside the gene matches: 5. The CDR3 consists of 16 residues. The CDR3 DNA follows: TGTGCCAGCAGTTCCGGGACTAGCGGGGACGCAGATACGCAGTATTTT. Its translation: CASSSGTSGDADTQYF.

The gene calls are TRBV9 and TRBJ2-3; D may be TRBD2 (5 bases). In germline, CDR1 is SGDLS, CDR2 YYNGEE. The CDR3 covers 14 residues. Trimming stripped 4 bases from V and 1 base from J, with 10 bases between. CDR3 bases: TGTGCCAGCAGCCAAAACGGGGGCACAGATACGCAGTATTTT. Translating gives CASSQNGGTDTQYF.